This T cell receptor beta chain was sequenced for a study of shared clonotypes between healthy human individuals. Some 30,000 T cell genomes (approximately 180 ng DNA) went into each sorted-subset replicate. Generated by immunoSEQ multiplex PCR, the TCRdb table keeps only in-frame clones and is missing some. The data contain 500,000 to 550,000 clones, approximately 95% of them singletons. Germline values: CDR1 MDHEN, CDR2 SYDVKM. CDR3 size: 17 residues. Trimming removed 3 bases from V and 1 base from J, with 13 bases in between. Points from the study as a whole: Non-shared clonotypes were found to have lower generation probabilities than the clonotypes that were shared by all four of the sorted-subset donors. Clonotype sharing levels among donors were expected to vary with sequencing depth.

With regard to this clone: The antigen is not known.

This TCR derives from a woman aged 30 to 39 in good health. The chain has TRBV28 and TRBJ2-6, with D unclear. Source material: naive CD4+ T cells sorted from blood. Subset reported: CD45RA+ positively selected. For the CDR3, the DNA is TGTGCCAGCAGTTTCCCCTTTCTATTGTCTGGGGCCAACGTCCTGACTTTC. Its protein is CASSFPFLLSGANVLTF.